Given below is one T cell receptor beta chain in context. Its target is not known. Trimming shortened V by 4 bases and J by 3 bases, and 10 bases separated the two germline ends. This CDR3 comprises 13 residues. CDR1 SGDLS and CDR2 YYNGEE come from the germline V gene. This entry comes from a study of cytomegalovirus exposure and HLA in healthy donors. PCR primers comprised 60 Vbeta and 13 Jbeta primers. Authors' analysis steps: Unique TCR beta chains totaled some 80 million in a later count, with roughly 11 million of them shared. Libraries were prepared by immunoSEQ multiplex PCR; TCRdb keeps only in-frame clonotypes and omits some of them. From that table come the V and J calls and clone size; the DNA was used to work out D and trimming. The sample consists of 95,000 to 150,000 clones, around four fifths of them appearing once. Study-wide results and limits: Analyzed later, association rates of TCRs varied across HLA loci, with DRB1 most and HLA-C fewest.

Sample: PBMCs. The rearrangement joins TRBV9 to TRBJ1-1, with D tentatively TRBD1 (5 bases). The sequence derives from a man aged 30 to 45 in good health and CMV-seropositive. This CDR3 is CASSTRQYTEAFF. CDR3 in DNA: TGTGCCAGCAGCACCCGACAGTACACTGAAGCTTTCTTT. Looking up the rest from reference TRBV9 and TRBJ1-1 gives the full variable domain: DSGVTQTPKHLITATGQRVTLRCSPRSGDLSVYWYQQSLDQGLQFLIQYYNGEERAKGNILERFSAQQFPDLHSELNLSSLELGDSALYFCASSTRQYTEAFFGQGTRLTVV.